The rows below give T cell receptor beta chains drawn from one sample of a study of T cell repertoires in cytomegalovirus infection. TCRdb re-derived calls from the reads in MiXCR, one entry per CDR3 protein. The repertoire consists of approximately 990,000 distinct CDR3 sequences, with around 32% occurring once and the leading ten covering about 14%. These receptors are not linked to any known antigen. The sequences come from cultured CD8+ T cells from PBMCs, collected from culture after CMV antigen stimulation. These TCRs come from a human donor in good health (CMV status not recorded). Some clones in this sample may be carry-over from other donors' samples. The CDR3 runs from the conserved cysteine through the conserved F or W. A D gene is named only where the DNA matches it firmly. Rows may omit the clone size; those that give it use once, few, many or a size class.

d_gene	j_gene	abundance	v_gene	CDR3aa	CDR3nt
.	TRBJ2-1	.	TRBV11-3	CASSLEVEGYNEQFF	TGTGCCAGCAGCTTAGAAGTTGAAGGGTACAATGAGCAGTTCTTC
.	TRBJ2-2	few	TRBV29-1	CSVPLGRELFF	TGCAGCGTCCCTCTGGGTAGGGAGCTGTTTTTT
.	TRBJ2-3	.	TRBV6-2/TRBV6-3	CASSYDGFETDTQYF	TGTGCCAGCAGTTACGACGGGTTCGAGACAGATACGCAGTATTTT
TRBD1	TRBJ2-1	.	TRBV6-5	CASRRGQGTYNEQFF	TGTGCCAGCAGACGCGGACAGGGCACGTACAATGAGCAGTTCTTC
.	TRBJ1-1	.	TRBV6-1	CASPRGTPGTEAFF	TGTGCCAGCCCTAGGGGGACCCCCGGGACTGAAGCTTTCTTT
TRBD1	TRBJ1-1	.	TRBV15	CATSRDRGGGAGTEAFF	TGTGCCACCAGCAGAGATCGGGGAGGGGGCGCAGGCACTGAAGCTTTCTTT
.	TRBJ2-3	.	TRBV6-5	CASSYNPSRYTQYF	TGTGCCAGCAGCTACAATCCCTCGCGATATACGCAGTATTTT
TRBD1	TRBJ1-3	.	TRBV7-9	CASISTYSGTGSLSSGNTIYF	TGTGCCAGCATCTCGACCTACTCCGGGACAGGGTCCTTGAGCTCTGGAAACACCATATATTTT
.	TRBJ1-5	many	TRBV12-3/TRBV12-4	CASSPTGPNQPQHF	TGTGCCAGCAGCCCAACAGGTCCCAATCAGCCCCAGCATTTT
.	TRBJ1-6	.	TRBV9	CASSSDEGSSPLHF	TGTGCCAGCAGTTCCGATGAAGGGTCCTCACCCCTCCACTTT
TRBD1	TRBJ1-1	.	TRBV27	CASRTLGQFTEAFF	TGTGCCAGCAGAACCCTGGGACAGTTCACTGAAGCTTTCTTT
.	TRBJ2-7	.	TRBV29-1	CSVADTYEQYF	TGCAGCGTTGCAGACACCTACGAGCAGTACTTC
.	TRBJ2-7	.	TRBV10-2	CASSGGLAYEQYF	TGCGCCAGCAGTGGAGGGCTAGCGTACGAGCAGTACTTC
TRBD1	TRBJ2-7	.	TRBV10-3	CAIRTGVTYEQYF	TGTGCCATCAGAACAGGGGTAACCTACGAGCAGTACTTC
TRBD2	TRBJ2-1	many	TRBV7-9	CASSSSGRGAYNEQFF	TGTGCCAGCAGCTCCTCTGGGCGGGGGGCCTACAATGAGCAGTTCTTC
TRBD1	TRBJ1-1	many	TRBV7-8	CASSLAGQGRVGTEAFF	TGTGCCAGCAGCTTAGCGGGACAGGGGAGAGTGGGCACTGAAGCTTTCTTT
.	TRBJ1-1	few	TRBV4-1	CASSQLRVVNTEAFF	TGCGCCAGCAGCCAGTTGAGGGTGGTGAACACTGAAGCTTTCTTT
.	TRBJ2-3	.	TRBV19	CASSIDPGARADTQYF	TGTGCCAGTAGTATAGACCCAGGGGCCCGCGCAGATACGCAGTATTTT
.	TRBJ1-2	.	TRBV7-6	CASSLGGTLSGYTF	TGTGCCAGCAGCTTAGGGGGCACCTTGTCTGGCTACACCTTC
TRBD2	TRBJ2-1	many	TRBV6-6	CASSHGTSGYNEQFF	TGTGCCAGCAGTCACGGGACTAGCGGTTACAATGAGCAGTTCTTC
.	TRBJ2-3	many	TRBV7-2	CASTFLIGGTDTQYF	TGTGCCAGCACCTTCCTTATTGGGGGCACAGATACGCAGTATTTT
.	TRBJ1-1	.	TRBV27	CASSFTDSLEAFF	TGTGCCAGCAGTTTCACGGACAGTCTTGAAGCTTTCTTT
.	TRBJ1-5	few	TRBV10-2	CASSEMGRSNNQPQHF	TGCGCCAGCAGTGAGATGGGACGGTCCAACAATCAGCCCCAGCATTTT
.	TRBJ1-5	.	TRBV9	CASSVEGNRDQPQHF	TGTGCCAGCAGCGTAGAAGGGAATAGGGATCAGCCCCAGCATTTT
TRBD1	TRBJ1-1	.	TRBV6-2/TRBV6-3	CASRSPGTGVNTEAFF	TGTGCCAGCAGGTCCCCAGGGACAGGGGTGAACACTGAAGCTTTCTTT
.	TRBJ2-1	.	TRBV9	CASSVGLAPHNEQFF	TGTGCCAGCAGCGTAGGGCTAGCCCCGCACAATGAGCAGTTCTTC
.	TRBJ2-7	few	TRBV12-3/TRBV12-4	CASTGRTSYEQYF	TGTGCCTCCACGGGACGGACCTCCTACGAGCAGTACTTC
.	TRBJ2-3	few	TRBV12-3/TRBV12-4	CASKVGTDTQYF	TGTGCCAGCAAAGTCGGCACAGATACGCAGTATTTT
.	TRBJ2-1	few	TRBV7-6	CASSKQGSSEQFF	TGTGCCAGCAGCAAACAGGGTTCTAGTGAGCAGTTCTTC